A single sample gave rise to the 26 T cell receptor beta chains below, sequenced in a study of cytomegalovirus exposure and HLA in healthy donors. Both 60 Vbeta primers and 13 Jbeta primers went into the PCR. TCRdb's table, derived via immunoSEQ multiplex PCR, lists solely in-frame clones and lacks some. The sample has 150,000 to 200,000 clones; roughly 80% are singletons. The sample was PBMCs. Receptors originate from a man aged 35 to 55 in good health and CMV-seronegative.

This clone was observed a few times. The chain links TRBV13 to TRBJ1-2; possibly TRBD1 for D (5 bases). V lost 5 bases and J lost 8, with 15 bases in between. The CDR3 is made up of 13 amino acids. The germline gives CDR1 PRHDT, CDR2 FYEKMQ (reference sequence). CDR3 DNA sequence: TGTGCCAGCAGCCTCGGAGGGGTCTGGGGCTACACCTTC. This gives the protein CASSLGGVWGYTF.

This sequence joins TRBV27 and TRBJ2-2; TRBD1 is a possible D gene (6 bases). V was clipped by 10 bases and J by 5 bases, with 20 bases between them. The CDR3 runs to 15 residues. The germline V gene has CDR1 MNHEY and CDR2 SMNVEV (reference sequence). The CDR3 is CATSPGQLLTGELFF. The CDR3 DNA is TGTGCCACCTCACCGGGACAACTTCTTACCGGGGAGCTGTTTTTT.

J is TRBJ2-1 and V is TRBV10-3; the match to TRBD2 covers 8 bases. Germline CDR1 and CDR2: ENHRY and SYGVKD. This CDR3 is 13 amino acids long. The CDR3 loop is CALAELGGNEQFF. The CDR3 DNA reads as TGTGCACTAGCGGAGTTGGGGGGCAATGAGCAGTTCTTC.

The CDR3 DNA is TGTGCCAGCACGCCGATCGAGGACAGACCCTACGAGCAGTACTTC. It encodes CASTPIEDRPYEQYF. V usage is TRBV7-9 and J usage is TRBJ2-7; D is perhaps TRBD1 (6 bases). Germline V gene data show CDR1 as SEHNR and CDR2 as FQNEAQ (reference sequence). Trimming shortened V by 7 bases and J by 2 bases, and 18 bases separated the two germline ends. This CDR3 contains 15 residues.

The CDR3 reads CASSLLLTGELFF. As DNA, the CDR3 is TGTGCCAGCAGCTTACTCTTAACCGGGGAGCTGTTTTTT. The chain links TRBV7-9 to TRBJ2-2; D remains ambiguous. The CDR3 has 13 residues. Germline V gene sequence: CDR1 SEHNR, CDR2 FQNEAQ (reference sequence). Trimming stripped 2 bases from V and 5 bases from J, with 6 bases between. Complete variable domain (other parts from reference TRBV7-9 and TRBJ2-2): DTGVSQNPRHKITKRGQNVTFRCDPISEHNRLYWYRQTLGQGPEFLTYFQNEAQLEKSRLLSDRFSAERPKGSFSTLEIQRTEQGDSAMYLCASSLLLTGELFFGEGSRLTVL.

The chain combines TRBV2 with TRBJ1-2; perhaps TRBD1 as D (6 bases). CDR1 is SNHLY and CDR2 is FYNNEI in the germline V gene. The CDR3 runs to 13 residues. V was clipped by 3 bases and J by 4 bases, with 9 bases between them. CDR3 sequence (DNA): TGTGCCAGCAGTGACGGACAGATCTATGGCTACACCTTC. Residues: CASSDGQIYGYTF.

This chain joins TRBV9 and TRBJ1-4; D is perhaps TRBD1 (6 bases). Germline V lookup: CDR1 SGDLS, CDR2 YYNGEE. This CDR3 region has 13 residues. Trimming removed 4 bases at V and 8 bases at J, with 12 bases between. The CDR3 DNA sequence: TGTGCCAGCAGCCCGGGGGGCGAGGAAAAACTGTTTTTT. Amino acids: CASSPGGEEKLFF.

The J gene is TRBJ1-4, the V gene TRBV6-1; D is perhaps TRBD1 (6 bases). The germline V gene has CDR1 MNHNS and CDR2 SASEGT. The CDR3 has 13 residues. Trimming removed 8 bases at V and 6 bases at J, with 13 bases between. Here the CDR3 DNA reads TGTGCCAGCGGATCGGACAGTCATGAAAAACTGTTTTTT. This sequence encodes CASGSDSHEKLFF.

The rearrangement links TRBV10-3 to TRBJ2-1, with TRBD1 identical over 8 bases. Trimming cost V 10 bases and J 4 bases; bases outside gene matches: 6. The V gene's germline CDR1 is ENHRY and CDR2 SYGVKD. The CDR3 has 13 residues. The CDR3 bases are TGTGCCACCTCAGGGGGCGAATACAATGAGCAGTTCTTC. As protein: CATSGGEYNEQFF.

V gene TRBV5-1 combines with J gene TRBJ2-5; possible D gene TRBD2, 5 bases. In germline, CDR1 is SGHRS, CDR2 YFSETQ. V gave up 3 bases and J gave up 5 bases, with 17 bases separating them. The CDR3 covers 15 residues. The DNA for the CDR3 is TGCGCCAGCAGCTCGACTATAGGGCTTAAGGAGACCCAGTACTTC. Translated, it gives CASSSTIGLKETQYF.

The chain joins TRBV28 to TRBJ1-2, with D hard to call. V was trimmed by 5 bases and J by 7 bases, leaving 11 bases between them. Germline loops: CDR1 MDHEN, CDR2 SYDVKM. The CDR3 is 12 amino acids. CDR3 DNA: TGTGCCAGCAGTCCCCCTCTACCTGGCTACACCTTC. This encodes CASSPPLPGYTF.

For the CDR3, the DNA is TGTGCCAGGAGACTAGCGGGGGGGCCGGTTCCCGGGGAGCTGTTTTTT. Protein: CARRLAGGPVPGELFF. The rearrangement uses TRBV2 and TRBJ2-2; 14 positions match TRBD2. The CDR3 sequence is 16 residues long. Germline-derived CDR1 and CDR2 are SNHLY and FYNNEI. Trimming at V came to 9 bases and at J to 6 bases, leaving 9 bases not matched to a gene. Supplemented by reference TRBV2 and TRBJ2-2, the full variable domain reads EPEVTQTPSHQVTQMGQEVILRCVPISNHLYFYWYRQILGQKVEFLVSFYNNEISEKSEIFDDQFSVERPDGSNFTLKIRSTKLEDSAMYFCARRLAGGPVPGELFFGEGSRLTVL.

The chain links TRBV19 to TRBJ2-7, with a weak D call TRBD1 (5 bases). Trimming removed 6 bases from V and 0 bases from J, with 12 bases in between. The CDR3 totals 14 residues. From germline, CDR1 is LNHDA and CDR2 SQIVND (reference sequence). The CDR3 region has the DNA TGTGCCAGTAGCAAGACAGCGTCCTCCTACGAGCAGTACTTC. This sequence encodes CASSKTASSYEQYF.

Note on this clone: The junction shows a germline mismatch at one end, possibly a read error. This sequence joins TRBV7-7 and TRBJ2-2; D not resolved. This CDR3 region has 13 residues. The germline CDR1 and CDR2 sequences are SSHAT and FNYEAQ (reference sequence). This CDR3 reads CASSRRDTGELFF. CDR3 coding DNA: TGTGCTAGCAGCAGACGGGACACCGGGGAGCTGTTTTTT.

This chain joins TRBV10-1 and TRBJ2-7; D gene ambiguous. This CDR3 contains 12 residues. Germline V gene data show CDR1 as WNHNN and CDR2 as SYGVQD (reference sequence). V was cut by 2 bases and J by 4 bases, with 6 bases left in between. This CDR3 reads CASSETLYEQYF. The CDR3 DNA reads TGCGCCAGCAGTGAGACCCTATACGAGCAGTACTTC.

The rearrangement uses TRBV5-8 and TRBJ2-3; possible D gene TRBD1, 6 bases. Trimming took off 4 bases at V and 0 bases at J, with 12 bases between the two ends. The CDR3 is 15 residues long. CDR1 and CDR2 from the germline V gene are SGHTS and YDEGEE. The CDR3 DNA reads as TGTGCCAGCAGCAGCAGACAGGCTAGCACAGATACGCAGTATTTT. It codes for CASSSRQASTDTQYF.

The V call is TRBV6-5, the J call TRBJ2-7, with 7 bases identical to TRBD1. The length of the CDR3 is 15 residues. With 6 bases clipped from V and 5 bases from J, the junction kept 13 bases outside the gene matches. Germline CDR1 reads MNHEY; CDR2 reads SVGAGI. The CDR3 bases are TGTGCCAGCAGGCAATCAGGGGGAACGAGTCACGAGCAGTACTTC. Translated, it gives CASRQSGGTSHEQYF.

The chain is built from TRBV10-3 and TRBJ2-7; 10 bases line up with TRBD1. This CDR3 is built from 13 residues. Germline V CDR1 and CDR2: ENHRY, SYGVKD. The J segment lost 6 bases and the V segment lost 7 bases, leaving 6 bases of the junction unmatched. The CDR3 DNA reads as TGTGCCATCACCTCCGGGACAGGGGTCGAGCAGTACTTC. The encoded protein is CAITSGTGVEQYF.

The CDR3 reads CASSELGGGGFSEAFF. The DNA for the CDR3 is TGTGCCAGCAGTGAATTGGGCGGAGGAGGGTTCTCTGAAGCTTTCTTT. The chain links TRBV6-1 to TRBJ1-1; no clear D gene. The germline gives CDR1 MNHNS, CDR2 SASEGT. The CDR3 runs 16 residues. V lost 2 bases and J lost 6, with 19 bases in between.

A remark on this clone: One junction end disagrees with the germline gene, perhaps due to a read error. The chain links TRBV19 to TRBJ1-5; TRBD1 matches 10 bases. Germline V lookup: CDR1 LNHDA, CDR2 SQIVND (reference sequence). The CDR3 length is 15 residues. CDR3 nucleotides: TGTGCCAGTAGTGGCCGGGACAGGGGCAACCAGCCCCAGCATTTT. It is translated as CASSGRDRGNQPQHF. The variable domain in full, with the rest retrieved from reference TRBV19 and TRBJ1-5, is DGGITQSPKYLFRKEGQNVTLSCEQNLNHDAMYWYRQDPGQGLRLIYYSQIVNDFQKGDIAEGYSVSREKKESFPLTVTSAQKNPTAFYLCASSGRDRGNQPQHFGDGTRLSIL.

V gene TRBV27 combines with J gene TRBJ1-5; possibly TRBD1 for D (5 bases). The V gene lost 8 bases and the J gene lost 4 bases, with 18 bases spanning the gap. The CDR3 length is 15 residues. In germline, CDR1 is MNHEY, CDR2 SMNVEV (reference sequence). CDR3 nucleotides: TGTGCCAGCGCCCGGATCCAGGGTGATAATCAGCCCCAGCATTTT. Its translation: CASARIQGDNQPQHF.

J is TRBJ1-6 and V is TRBV6-7, with TRBD1 as a possible D gene (6 bases). TRBV6-7 is given ORF status, its function remaining uncertain. This CDR3 is 19 amino acids long. Trimming cost V 6 bases and J 0 bases, with 21 bases left between them. This chain's CDR3 is CASRTLDRRTYSYNSPLHF. As DNA, the CDR3 is TGTGCCAGCAGGACGTTGGACAGACGGACTTACTCCTATAATTCACCCCTCCACTTT.

The chain uses TRBV11-2 and TRBJ2-5, with D hard to call. The CDR3 is 12 amino acids. V lost 5 bases, J lost 0 bases, and 4 bases lay in between. CDR1 is SGHAT and CDR2 is FQNNGV in the germline V gene. The CDR3 region is CASSPYQETQYF. The CDR3 region has the DNA TGTGCCAGCAGCCCGTACCAAGAGACCCAGTACTTC.

This clone turned up a few times. This chain links TRBV11-2 with TRBJ2-3; tentatively, D is TRBD1 (6 bases). The CDR3 is 15 residues long. Trimming stripped 6 bases from V and 2 bases from J, with 15 bases between. The germline CDR1 and CDR2 sequences are SGHAT and FQNNGV. The CDR3 loop is CASSRWDKLTDTQYF. In DNA, the CDR3 is TGTGCCAGCAGTAGATGGGACAAACTCACAGATACGCAGTATTTT. The complete variable domain, with remaining parts taken from reference TRBV11-2 and TRBJ2-3, reads EAGVAQSPRYKIIEKRQSVAFWCNPISGHATLYWYQQILGQGPKLLIQFQNNGVVDDSQLPKDRFSAERLKGVDSTLKIQPAKLEDSAVYLCASSRWDKLTDTQYFGPGTRLTVL.

J is TRBJ2-1 and V is TRBV19; 13 nucleotides agree with TRBD2. This CDR3 region has 15 residues. Germline V gene lookup returns CDR1 LNHDA and CDR2 SQIVND (reference sequence). The V gene end was trimmed by 3 bases and the J gene end by 6 bases; junction bases not matched to a gene: 2. CDR3 protein: CASSIGLAGVNEQFF. CDR3 DNA sequence: TGTGCCAGTAGTATTGGACTAGCGGGGGTCAATGAGCAGTTCTTC.

V usage is TRBV7-9 and J usage is TRBJ1-2; 7 positions agree with TRBD1. The CDR3 is 15 residues long. Germline CDR1 reads SEHNR; CDR2 reads FQNEAQ (reference sequence). V gave up 4 bases and J gave up 5 bases; unmatched junction bases: 10. CDR3 sequence (DNA): TGTGCCAGCAGCTCACTAACGGGACAGAGTTATGGCTACACCTTC. It is translated as CASSSLTGQSYGYTF.